The next 31 T cell receptor beta chains were all read from a single sample in a study of radiation and T cells in renal cell carcinoma. The data were produced by immunoSEQ multiplex PCR, yet TCRdb's version contains in-frame clones alone and is incomplete. The table has around 140,000 clones, 75% to 90% seen once; the top ten hold 17%. Described time point: blood 4 weeks post-SBRT, at nephrectomy. Specified treatment: 15 Gy SBRT to primary tumor, nephrectomy 4 weeks later. Here the sequenced sample was blood, taken from a patient whose treatment included radiotherapy and nephrectomy. The receptors shown here come from a woman in her forties or fifties with renal cell carcinoma.

A single count supports this clone. The rearrangement links TRBV19 to TRBJ1-3; D perhaps matches TRBD1 (6 bases). Trimming shortened V by 3 bases and J by 0 bases, and 12 bases separated the two germline ends. The length of the CDR3 is 16 residues. Germline loops: CDR1 LNHDA, CDR2 SQIVND (reference sequence). The CDR3 DNA reads as TGTGCCAGTAGTATCCGGGACACTGGCTCTGGAAACACCATATATTTT. This encodes CASSIRDTGSGNTIYF.

This clone was detected only once. The chain is built from TRBV5-1 and TRBJ1-1; perhaps TRBD1 as D (5 bases). The CDR3 length is 15 residues. V lost 0 bases and J lost 4, with 13 bases in between. Germline V lookup: CDR1 SGHRS, CDR2 YFSETQ. For the CDR3, the DNA is TGCGCCAGCAGCTTGGAGGGAGGGGAGAGCACTGAAGCTTTCTTT. Amino acid sequence: CASSLEGGESTEAFF.

The genes are TRBV6-6 and TRBJ1-4; D gene uncertain. Between the trimmed V and J ends, which lost 5 bases and 3 bases, there was a span of 10 bases. CDR1 and CDR2 (germline): MNHNY, SVGAGI (reference sequence). This CDR3 has 14 residues. In DNA, the CDR3 is TGTGCCAGCAGTCCGGACGGTTCTAATGAAAAACTGTTTTTT. This codes for CASSPDGSNEKLFF.

The rearrangement joins TRBV5-4 to TRBJ1-3, with 10 bases fitting TRBD1. J was trimmed by 2 bases and V by 2 bases; bases with no gene match: 1. CDR1 is SGHNT, CDR2 YYREEE, per germline (reference sequence). This CDR3 has 15 amino acids. CDR3 DNA: TGTGCCAGCAGCTTAGGGACAGGGGCTGGAAACACCATATATTTT. It encodes CASSLGTGAGNTIYF. The variable domain in full, completed from reference TRBV5-4 and TRBJ1-3, reads ETGVTQSPTHLIKTRGQQVTLRCSSQSGHNTVSWYQQALGQGPQFIFQYYREEENGRGNFPPRFSGLQFPNYSSELNVNALELDDSALYLCASSLGTGAGNTIYFGEGSWLTVV.

This clone occurred once. The chain is built from TRBV30 and TRBJ2-7; D possibly corresponds to TRBD2 (5 bases). The CDR3 consists of 11 residues. From germline, CDR1 is GTSNPN and CDR2 SVGIG (reference sequence). The CDR3: CARGEGYEQYF. The CDR3 DNA reads TGTGCTCGGGGTGAAGGGTACGAGCAGTACTTC.

The chain employs TRBV7-2 and TRBJ2-3; no clear D gene. Germline V gives CDR1 SGHTA, CDR2 FQGNSA. This CDR3 region has 14 residues. Trimming stripped 5 bases from V and 2 bases from J, with 11 bases between. This chain's CDR3 is CASSLRRLTDTQYF. DNA for the CDR3: TGTGCCAGCAGCCTCCGGCGGCTCACAGATACGCAGTATTTT.

The chain is built from TRBV19 and TRBJ2-2; D perhaps matches TRBD2 (5 bases). V was cut by 7 bases and J by 6 bases, with 18 bases left in between. The CDR3 covers 15 residues. Germline V gene data show CDR1 as LNHDA and CDR2 as SQIVND (reference sequence). In nucleotides, the CDR3 is TGTGCCAGTAACATCTACGACGGGGTCCCCGGGGAGCTGTTTTTT. Its protein is CASNIYDGVPGELFF.

V and J are TRBV2 and TRBJ1-3; the D is unclear. V dropped 7 bases and J dropped 0 bases, with 19 bases sitting between them. CDR3 size: 17 residues. Germline CDR1 is SNHLY and CDR2 is FYNNEI. In DNA, the CDR3 is TGTGCCAGCATGAAAGACTTCAATTTTTACTCTGGAAACACCATATATTTT. Its translation: CASMKDFNFYSGNTIYF.

The rearrangement uses TRBV7-3 and TRBJ2-7; tentative D call: TRBD2 (5 bases). The CDR3 length is 14 residues. The germline V and J ends were trimmed by 5 bases and 1 base, with 12 bases remaining between them. Germline loops: CDR1 SGHTA, CDR2 FQGTGA. CDR3 sequence: CASSPQSGSYEQYF. The CDR3 nucleotides are TGTGCCAGCAGCCCCCAATCGGGGTCCTACGAGCAGTACTTC.

The V and J genes are TRBV6-5 and TRBJ2-5; D call uncertain. CDR3 size: 13 residues. The V and J ends lost 7 bases and 4 bases respectively, with 13 bases between them. Germline values: CDR1 MNHEY, CDR2 SVGAGI. The CDR3 DNA reads TGTGCCAGCACCGTCCCTAGTGGAGAGACCCAGTACTTC. Translating gives CASTVPSGETQYF.

V gene TRBV6-1 combines with J gene TRBJ1-5; a possible D gene is TRBD1 (5 bases). Germline V gene data show CDR1 as MNHNS and CDR2 as SASEGT. The CDR3 runs to 13 residues. The ends were cut back, 10 bases at V and 7 bases at J, with 17 bases in the middle. CDR3 sequence: CAIAPGTGQPQHF. CDR3 bases: TGTGCCATCGCCCCTGGGACGGGGCAGCCCCAGCATTTT.

The chain has TRBV4-2 and TRBJ2-1, with D perhaps TRBD1 (6 bases). V was cut by 1 base and J by 0 bases, with 25 bases left in between. The CDR3 contains 21 residues. CDR1 is LGHNA, CDR2 YNFKEQ, per germline. For the CDR3, the DNA is TGTGCCAGCAGCCAAGGCTTAGTTGGGGGAGCAGGGACAAGCTCCTACAATGAGCAGTTCTTC. Residues: CASSQGLVGGAGTSSYNEQFF.

V is TRBV19 and J is TRBJ1-4; D gene ambiguous. The CDR3 is 14 residues long. CDR1 and CDR2 (germline): LNHDA, SQIVND (reference sequence). The V gene lost 3 bases and the J gene lost 7 bases, with 12 bases spanning the gap. DNA of the CDR3: TGTGCCAGTAGTATCCGGGCCGCTGGTGAAAAACTGTTTTTT. This sequence encodes CASSIRAAGEKLFF.

Only one count was recorded for this clone. The chain combines TRBV19 with TRBJ1-3, with unresolved D. The CDR3 has 14 amino acids. With 1 base removed from V and 7 bases from J, the gap between germline ends came to 11 bases. Germline CDR1 and CDR2: LNHDA and SQIVND (reference sequence). CDR3 bases: TGTGCCAGTAGTATAGCGGAAGATGGGAACACCATATATTTT. Residues: CASSIAEDGNTIYF.

This clone was seen a few times. The rearrangement links TRBV25-1 to TRBJ2-2, with 12 positions matching TRBD1. Germline assignment: CDR1 MGHDK and CDR2 SYGVNS. After removal of 6 bases from V and 6 bases from J, the junction contained 2 bases not matched to a gene. This CDR3 comprises 14 residues. This chain's CDR3 is CASRGQGAAGELFF. The DNA of the CDR3 is TGTGCCAGCAGGGGACAGGGGGCGGCCGGGGAGCTGTTTTTT.

This clone came up once. The chain is built from TRBV19 and TRBJ1-2; a weak D match, TRBD1 (6 bases). CDR3 length: 13 amino acids. Germline-derived CDR1 and CDR2 are LNHDA and SQIVND (reference sequence). Trimming removed 7 bases at V and 8 bases at J, with 17 bases between. The CDR3 protein is CASTQRQEWGYTF. The CDR3 DNA sequence: TGTGCCAGTACCCAAAGACAGGAGTGGGGCTACACCTTC.

The rearrangement joins TRBV4-1 to TRBJ2-2; 8 bases map to TRBD1. The CDR3 consists of 16 residues. Germline CDR1 MGHRA, CDR2 YSYEKL. V lost 4 bases and J lost 1; bases outside the gene matches: 5. The CDR3: CASSRETGGNTGELFF. CDR3 nucleotides: TGCGCCAGCAGCCGAGAAACAGGGGGGAACACCGGGGAGCTGTTTTTT.

The V call is TRBV4-2, the J call TRBJ2-1; 7 nucleotides agree with TRBD2. The germline V gene has CDR1 LGHNA and CDR2 YNFKEQ. This CDR3 has 17 amino acids. V shed 0 bases and J 4 bases; nucleotides not matched to a gene: 9. The CDR3 nucleotides are TGTGCCAGCAGCCAAGATCTCCAAGCGGGGCTATACAATGAGCAGTTCTTC. This gives the protein CASSQDLQAGLYNEQFF.

The chain has TRBV7-2 and TRBJ1-5; D remains ambiguous. V was shortened by 0 bases and J by 3 bases, with 9 bases between the two germline ends. The germline V gene has CDR1 SGHTA and CDR2 FQGNSA. The CDR3 runs 15 residues. The CDR3 spells CASSLAGGANQPQHF. In DNA form, the CDR3 reads TGTGCCAGCAGCTTAGCTGGTGGAGCCAATCAGCCCCAGCATTTT.

This rearrangement joins TRBV9 to TRBJ2-3, with TRBD1 matching 7 bases. CDR3 size: 14 residues. Germline CDR1 SGDLS, CDR2 YYNGEE. Germline trimming cut 3 bases from V and 0 bases from J; bases unmatched to any gene: 1. In DNA form, the CDR3 reads TGTGCCAGCAGCGCGGACAGGAGCACAGATACGCAGTATTTT. This sequence encodes CASSADRSTDTQYF.

The chain carries TRBV7-2 and TRBJ2-7, with D possibly called TRBD1 or TRBD2 (6 bases each). The CDR3 consists of 14 residues. V dropped 8 bases and J dropped 2 bases, with 16 bases sitting between them. Germline V gene lookup returns CDR1 SGHTA and CDR2 FQGNSA. The CDR3 region has the DNA TGTGCCAGCGGGTCCCGGGGGCCGCCCTACGAGCAGTACTTC. Protein: CASGSRGPPYEQYF.

The chain employs TRBV10-3 and TRBJ1-5; possibly TRBD1 for D (5 bases). Germline V lookup: CDR1 ENHRY, CDR2 SYGVKD. The CDR3 consists of 14 residues. The V end was cut by 4 bases, the J end by 4 bases, with 11 bases between. The CDR3 DNA is TGTGCCATCAGTGGACAGCCCGGAAATCAGCCCCAGCATTTT. Its translation: CAISGQPGNQPQHF.

This clone has only one observation. This chain's CDR3 is CASSLSGGDEQFF. The CDR3 DNA sequence: TGCGCCAGCAGCCTTTCAGGGGGCGATGAGCAGTTCTTC. The chain carries TRBV4-3 and TRBJ2-1; 8 bases fit TRBD1. The V and J ends lost 4 bases and 8 bases, in that order; junction bases with no gene match: 4. Germline values: CDR1 LGHNA, CDR2 YSLEER. The CDR3 runs 13 residues.

In this sample, this clone turned up once. The rearrangement links TRBV4-3 to TRBJ2-7, with D possibly matching TRBD2 (5 bases). Deletions cut 1 base from V and 2 bases from J, with 18 bases between. The CDR3 contains 17 residues. The germline CDR1 and CDR2 sequences are LGHNA and YSLEER. This CDR3 is CASSQALASADTYEQYF. In DNA, the CDR3 is TGCGCCAGCAGCCAAGCCTTGGCTTCAGCGGATACCTACGAGCAGTACTTC.

This clone occurred once. J is TRBJ2-1 and V is TRBV5-1, with 10 bases identical to TRBD2. Looked up from germline, CDR1 is SGHRS and CDR2 is YFSETQ. The trim removed 4 bases at V and 5 bases at J, leaving 9 bases unmatched. CDR3 length equals 16 residues. CDR3 nucleotides: TGCGCCAGCAGCCCTGGTCTAGCGGGAGAAAACAATGAGCAGTTCTTC. Residues: CASSPGLAGENNEQFF.

This rearrangement joins TRBV5-1 to TRBJ2-7; 7 bases map to TRBD1. This CDR3 spans 15 amino acids. V lost 0 bases, J lost 6 bases, and 9 bases stayed unmatched. The germline CDR1 and CDR2 sequences are SGHRS and YFSETQ. CDR3 DNA sequence: TGCGCCAGCAGCTTGGTCGGCAGGGGGTTAGGCGAGCAGTACTTC. It yields the protein CASSLVGRGLGEQYF.

The V and J genes are TRBV4-2 and TRBJ2-3; D unresolved. Trimming removed 6 bases from V and 12 bases from J, with 16 bases in between. Germline-derived CDR1 and CDR2 are LGHNA and YNFKEQ. This CDR3 region has 12 residues. The CDR3 region is CASSLGTITQYF. In DNA, the CDR3 is TGTGCCAGCAGTTTGGGAACTATAACACAGTATTTT.

This rearrangement joins TRBV18 to TRBJ2-3; 8 bases agree with TRBD1. Germline V gives CDR1 KGHSH, CDR2 LQKENI. There are 16 residues in the CDR3. V shed 4 bases and J 2 bases; nucleotides not matched to a gene: 8. The CDR3 loop is CASSRQGNLLTDTQYF. In nucleotides, the CDR3 is TGTGCCAGCTCACGACAGGGGAACCTCCTCACAGATACGCAGTATTTT.

This chain links TRBV18 with TRBJ2-2; a weak D match, TRBD1 (6 bases). CDR3 length: 18 amino acids. Trimming stripped 3 bases from V and 2 bases from J, with 19 bases between. Germline assignment: CDR1 KGHSH and CDR2 LQKENI. The DNA for the CDR3 is TGTGCCAGCTCACCTCTCTCGTTAACAGGGATTAACACCGGGGAGCTGTTTTTT. Translating gives CASSPLSLTGINTGELFF.

This sequence joins TRBV7-8 and TRBJ1-6; the match to TRBD1 covers 7 bases. V shed 4 bases, J shed 6 bases, and the junction held 6 bases outside the gene matches. CDR1 SGHVS and CDR2 FQNEAQ come from the germline V gene. The CDR3 covers 15 residues. The CDR3 region is CASSYRDSSNSPLHF. DNA for the CDR3: TGTGCCAGCAGCTACCGGGACAGCAGTAATTCACCCCTCCACTTT.

V gene TRBV5-1 combines with J gene TRBJ1-3, with D unclear. Trimming left V 1 base short and J 2 bases short, with 13 bases between. Germline values: CDR1 SGHRS, CDR2 YFSETQ. This CDR3 region has 16 residues. CDR3 in amino acids: CASSLSGEGAGNTIYF. The DNA of the CDR3 is TGCGCCAGCAGCTTGTCTGGGGAGGGAGCTGGAAACACCATATATTTT.